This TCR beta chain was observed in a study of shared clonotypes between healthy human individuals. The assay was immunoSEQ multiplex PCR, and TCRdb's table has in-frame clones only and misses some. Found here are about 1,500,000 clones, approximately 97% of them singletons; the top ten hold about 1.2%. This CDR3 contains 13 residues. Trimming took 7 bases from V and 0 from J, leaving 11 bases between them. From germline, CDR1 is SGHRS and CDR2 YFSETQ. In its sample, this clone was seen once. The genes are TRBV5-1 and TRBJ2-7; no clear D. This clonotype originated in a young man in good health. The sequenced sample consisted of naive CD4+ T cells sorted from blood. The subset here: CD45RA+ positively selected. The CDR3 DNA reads TGCGCCAGCCTTTCCCAGAGCTCCTACGAGCAGTACTTC. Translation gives CASLSQSSYEQYF.